A single sample gave rise to the 18 T cell receptor beta chains below, sequenced in a study of cytomegalovirus exposure and HLA in healthy donors. The PCR was carried out with 60 Vbeta primers and 13 Jbeta primers. Assay used: immunoSEQ multiplex PCR; TCRdb lists only in-frame clones, some missing. There are 40,000 to 50,000 clones in the sample; about 70% occur only once, and 6.3% lies in the top ten. Sequencing used PBMCs. These receptors all stem from a young man in good health and CMV-seronegative.

A few counts support this clone. V and J are TRBV6-5 and TRBJ2-1; 11 bases agree with TRBD1. The CDR3 extends over 11 amino acids. V was clipped by 6 bases and J by 14 bases; unmatched bases: 3. CDR1 is MNHEY and CDR2 is SVGAGI in the germline V gene. CDR3 DNA sequence: TGTGCCAGCAGATGGGGACAGGGGGAGTTCTTC. Protein: CASRWGQGEFF.

This clone was observed a single time. The chain couples TRBV7-6 to TRBJ2-7; 11 bases are shared with TRBD1. Germline V gene data show CDR1 as SGHVS and CDR2 as FNYEAQ. Losses at the gene ends were 0 bases for V and 2 bases for J; bases not matched to a gene: 9. The CDR3 covers 18 residues. In DNA form, the CDR3 reads TGTGCCAGCAGCTTAGCCATCGGACAGGGGGCGTTCACCTACGAGCAGTACTTC. It translates to CASSLAIGQGAFTYEQYF.

The CDR3 reads CASSRFPDSTNEKLFF. The CDR3 region has the DNA TGCGCCAGCAGCCGATTCCCGGACAGTACGAATGAAAAACTGTTTTTT. V gene TRBV5-1 combines with J gene TRBJ1-4; possibly TRBD1 for D (6 bases). There are 16 residues in the CDR3. The V gene lost 4 bases and the J gene lost 5 bases, with 18 bases spanning the gap. Looked up from germline, CDR1 is SGHRS and CDR2 is YFSETQ.

CDR3 DNA sequence: TGTGCCAGCAGTGAAACAGGCAGCTCTGGGGCCAACGTCCTGACTTTC. Amino acids: CASSETGSSGANVLTF. The chain combines TRBV2 with TRBJ2-6, with a tentative D call TRBD1 (5 bases). The CDR3 is 16 residues long. The V gene lost 2 bases and the J gene lost 0 bases, with 8 bases spanning the gap. The germline V gene has CDR1 SNHLY and CDR2 FYNNEI.

The rearrangement links TRBV7-9 to TRBJ2-2; 8 bases match TRBD2. Germline loops: CDR1 SEHNR, CDR2 FQNEAQ (reference sequence). The CDR3 contains 16 residues. The ends lost 5 bases at V and 4 bases at J; junction bases unmatched: 9. CDR3 nucleotides: TGTGCCAGCAGCCCCCCGGGAGGGAAAGGCACCGGGGAGCTGTTTTTT. Protein product: CASSPPGGKGTGELFF.

V usage is TRBV2 and J usage is TRBJ1-2; 8 positions match TRBD1. This CDR3 contains 17 residues. From germline, CDR1 is SNHLY and CDR2 FYNNEI. The V segment lost 8 bases and the J segment 0 bases; nucleotides outside the gene matches: 14. Here the CDR3 reads CASLMGEGQGANYGYTF. CDR3 coding DNA: TGTGCCAGCTTAATGGGGGAAGGACAGGGAGCTAACTATGGCTACACCTTC.

The chain carries TRBV10-2 and TRBJ2-5; 8 bases are shared with TRBD2. Trimming at V came to 6 bases and at J to 4 bases, leaving 1 base not matched to a gene. The germline V gene encodes CDR1 WSHSY and CDR2 SAAADI. This CDR3 is 12 amino acids long. The CDR3 nucleotides are TGCGCCAGCAGGCGGGGGGCAGAGACCCAGTACTTC. It encodes CASRRGAETQYF.

This chain joins TRBV6-5 and TRBJ2-1; 11 positions agree with TRBD2. Looked up from germline, CDR1 is MNHEY and CDR2 is SVGAGI. V was pared by 6 bases and J by 5 bases, with 6 bases of the junction left unmatched. This CDR3 contains 15 residues. In DNA, the CDR3 is TGTGCCAGCAGCCAGGGACTAGCGGCGAACAATGAGCAGTTCTTC. Protein product: CASSQGLAANNEQFF.

The V gene is TRBV11-3, the J gene TRBJ2-7; possibly TRBD2 for D (5 bases). Germline V gives CDR1 SGHNT, CDR2 YENEEA. V lost 3 bases and J lost 2, with 8 bases in between. The CDR3 runs to 13 residues. DNA of the CDR3: TGTGCCAGCAGCTTGAGTAGCGCCTACGAGCAGTACTTC. It yields the protein CASSLSSAYEQYF.

The chain joins TRBV5-4 to TRBJ2-7; the D gene is possibly TRBD1 (5 bases). Germline V gene sequence: CDR1 SGHNT, CDR2 YYREEE (reference sequence). Trimming pared 4 bases from V and 3 bases from J, leaving 8 bases between. This CDR3 spans 12 amino acids. DNA for the CDR3: TGTGCCAGCAGCGCCCAGGGCTACGAGCAGTACTTC. Amino acid sequence: CASSAQGYEQYF.

This clone occurred once. This CDR3 is also generated by other DNA sequences in the sample. This chain uses TRBV2 with TRBJ2-2; D possibly corresponds to TRBD1 (6 bases). Germline V gene sequence: CDR1 SNHLY, CDR2 FYNNEI. The V end lost 2 bases, the J end lost 5 bases, and 6 bases lay between the germline ends. This CDR3 has 13 amino acids. The CDR3 here is CASSEQGTGELFF. The CDR3, as DNA: TGTGCCAGCAGTGAACAGGGGACCGGGGAGCTGTTTTTT.

The chain links TRBV29-1 to TRBJ1-1, with D uncertain. V was shortened by 7 bases and J by 5 bases, with 14 bases between the two germline ends. From germline, CDR1 is SQVTM and CDR2 ANQGSEA. This CDR3 region has 12 residues. In DNA form, the CDR3 reads TGCAGCGCCATCACGGGGAAGACTGAAGCTTTCTTT. This translates into CSAITGKTEAFF.

V gene TRBV6-5 combines with J gene TRBJ1-5; a possible D gene is TRBD1 (6 bases). The CDR3 runs to 13 residues. From germline, CDR1 is MNHEY and CDR2 SVGAGI. V was trimmed by 6 bases and J by 6 bases, leaving 12 bases between them. CDR3 in amino acids: CASSNRDRQPQHF. In DNA, the CDR3 is TGTGCCAGCAGCAACAGGGATCGTCAGCCCCAGCATTTT.

DNA of the CDR3: TGTGCCAGTAGTAAAGGGGGCGGGCCCTACGAGCAGTACTTC. Protein: CASSKGGGPYEQYF. V is TRBV19 and J is TRBJ2-7; 7 positions agree with TRBD1. Losses at the gene ends were 4 bases for V and 2 bases for J; bases not matched to a gene: 5. This CDR3 is built from 14 residues. Looked up from germline, CDR1 is LNHDA and CDR2 is SQIVND (reference sequence).

The chain joins TRBV7-6 to TRBJ2-1, with D maybe TRBD1 (5 bases). The CDR3 is made up of 15 amino acids. V was clipped by 3 bases and J by 8 bases, with 17 bases between them. Germline lookup yields CDR1 SGHVS and CDR2 FNYEAQ. The CDR3 spells CASSLTPTQGDEQFF. CDR3 coding DNA: TGTGCCAGCAGCTTGACTCCCACTCAGGGTGATGAGCAGTTCTTC.

J is TRBJ1-1 and V is TRBV5-1; perhaps TRBD1 as D (5 bases). CDR1 is SGHRS and CDR2 is YFSETQ in the germline V gene. The CDR3 totals 15 residues. V was trimmed by 2 bases and J by 3 bases, leaving 14 bases between them. The CDR3 DNA follows: TGCGCCAGCAGCTTCTCTGGGGGGTCGGACACTGAAGCTTTCTTT. As protein: CASSFSGGSDTEAFF.

This sequence joins TRBV5-1 and TRBJ1-1; no reliable D call. The V gene lost 0 bases and the J gene lost 0 bases, with 9 bases spanning the gap. Germline CDR1 SGHRS, CDR2 YFSETQ. The length of the CDR3 is 15 residues. The CDR3 protein is CASSLGSEVNTEAFF. The CDR3 DNA sequence: TGCGCCAGCAGCTTGGGGTCCGAGGTGAACACTGAAGCTTTCTTT.

The J gene is TRBJ1-3, the V gene TRBV11-2; tentatively, D is TRBD1 (6 bases). V lost 3 bases and J lost 0, with 12 bases in between. The CDR3 is 16 amino acids. Germline V gene sequence: CDR1 SGHAT, CDR2 FQNNGV. As DNA, the CDR3 is TGTGCCAGCAGCTTGCTCAGGGGTGACTCTGGAAACACCATATATTTT. This gives the protein CASSLLRGDSGNTIYF.